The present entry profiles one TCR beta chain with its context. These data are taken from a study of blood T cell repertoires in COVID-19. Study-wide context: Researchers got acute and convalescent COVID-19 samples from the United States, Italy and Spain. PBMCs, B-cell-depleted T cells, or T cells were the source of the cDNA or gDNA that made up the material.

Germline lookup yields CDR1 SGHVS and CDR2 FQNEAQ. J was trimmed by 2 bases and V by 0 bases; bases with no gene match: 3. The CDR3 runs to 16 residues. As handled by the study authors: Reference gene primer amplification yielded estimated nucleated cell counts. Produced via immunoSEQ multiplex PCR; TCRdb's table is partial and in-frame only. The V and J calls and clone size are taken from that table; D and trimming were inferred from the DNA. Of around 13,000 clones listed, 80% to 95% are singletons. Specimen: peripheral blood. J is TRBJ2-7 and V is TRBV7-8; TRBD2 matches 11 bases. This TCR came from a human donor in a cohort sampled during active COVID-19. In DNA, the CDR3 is TGTGCCAGCAGCTTAGCGCATAGCGGGGGGGCCTACGAGCAGTACTTC. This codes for CASSLAHSGGAYEQYF.